The 4 T cell receptor beta chains listed next were all sequenced from one sample in a study of cytomegalovirus exposure and HLA in healthy donors. Amplification used 60 Vbeta primers and 13 Jbeta primers. Using immunoSEQ multiplex PCR, the repertoire was profiled, and TCRdb retains in-frame clones only, with some absent. The sample yields around 120,000 clones, roughly 79% seen once. The material sequenced was PBMCs. These receptors came from a woman younger than 45 in good health and CMV-seronegative.

The chain carries TRBV5-1 and TRBJ2-5, with 13 bases fitting TRBD2. This CDR3 has 15 amino acids. CDR1 SGHRS and CDR2 YFSETQ come from the germline V gene. With V trimmed by 4 bases and J by 5 bases, 5 bases remained unmatched. This CDR3 reads CASSPGLAGEETQYF. CDR3 DNA sequence: TGCGCCAGCAGCCCCGGACTAGCGGGAGAGGAGACCCAGTACTTC.

The rearrangement joins TRBV11-2 to TRBJ1-5, with D tentatively TRBD1 (5 bases). CDR1 is SGHAT and CDR2 is FQNNGV in the germline V gene. The CDR3 spans 14 residues. V gave up 5 bases and J gave up 3 bases, with 11 bases separating them. The CDR3 reads CASSDGTVNQPQHF. DNA of the CDR3: TGTGCCAGCAGCGACGGGACTGTCAATCAGCCCCAGCATTTT.

The CDR3 coding sequence is TGCGCCAGCAGCCAAGTGGAGGGATCTGAGCAGTTCTTC. Its protein product is CASSQVEGSEQFF. The rearrangement uses TRBV4-1 and TRBJ2-1; tentatively, D is TRBD2 (6 bases). This CDR3 is built from 13 residues. Trimming shortened V by 1 base and J by 9 bases, and 10 bases separated the two germline ends. The germline gives CDR1 MGHRA, CDR2 YSYEKL.

This clone was seen just once. The J gene is TRBJ2-1, the V gene TRBV19, with 7 bases lining up with TRBD2. Trimming at V came to 7 bases and at J to 0 bases, leaving 6 bases not matched to a gene. Germline assignment: CDR1 LNHDA and CDR2 SQIVND (reference sequence). This CDR3 is 15 amino acids long. The CDR3 bases are TGTGCCAGTACAATCGGCGGGAGCTCCTACAATGAGCAGTTCTTC. It is translated as CASTIGGSSYNEQFF.